These 27 T cell receptor beta chains originate from one sample sequenced in a study of shared clonotypes between healthy human individuals. The table came from immunoSEQ multiplex PCR; TCRdb's copy has only in-frame clones and leaves some out. The sample holds about 110,000 clones, around 71% seen once. Sequenced: memory CD8+ T cells sorted from blood. Subset defined: CD45RO+ cells pooled with CCR7-negative TemRA cells. The receptors shown here come from a woman under 40 in good health.

This clone was picked up one time. Distinct nucleotide sequences in the sample also encode this CDR3. The chain is built from TRBV7-2 and TRBJ2-7; D call uncertain. Trimming removed 0 bases at V and 0 bases at J, with 3 bases between. The CDR3 contains 13 residues. The germline gives CDR1 SGHTA, CDR2 FQGNSA. The CDR3 DNA reads as TGTGCCAGCAGCTTAGCCAGCTCCTACGAGCAGTACTTC. Its protein is CASSLASSYEQYF.

The rearrangement joins TRBV13 to TRBJ2-4; TRBD2 matches 12 bases. This CDR3 is built from 16 residues. Germline V gene lookup returns CDR1 PRHDT and CDR2 FYEKMQ (reference sequence). The ends lost 4 bases at V and 1 base at J; junction bases unmatched: 2. The CDR3 loop reads CASSSGLAGAKNIQYF. CDR3 DNA: TGTGCCAGCAGCTCCGGACTAGCGGGGGCCAAAAACATTCAGTACTTC.

This clone appeared a single time. The chain combines TRBV27 with TRBJ2-5; 7 nucleotides agree with TRBD2. The ends lost 3 bases at V and 1 base at J; junction bases unmatched: 8. Germline CDR1 reads MNHEY; CDR2 reads SMNVEV (reference sequence). The CDR3 consists of 16 residues. Here the CDR3 DNA reads TGTGCCAGCAGTTTTTGGCCAGCGGGACCCCAAGAGACCCAGTACTTC. It yields the protein CASSFWPAGPQETQYF.

This clone turned up a few times. V is TRBV27 and J is TRBJ2-5; D uncertain. The end of the DNA aligns better with TRBJ2-7, so the J call may be wrong. Germline V gene data show CDR1 as MNHEY and CDR2 as SMNVEV (reference sequence). The CDR3 extends over 14 amino acids. The CDR3 bases are TGTGCCAGCAGTTTATTCCGTGACGACTACGAGCAGTACTTC. This translates into CASSLFRDDYEQYF.

The chain recombines TRBV7-3 with TRBJ2-7; 10 bases line up with TRBD1. CDR3 length: 14 amino acids. CDR1 SGHTA and CDR2 FQGTGA come from the germline V gene. The junction had 3 bases not matched to a gene; V was cut back by 2 bases and J by 5 bases. The CDR3 nucleotides read TGTGCCAGCAGCTTAGAGGGGACAGGGGACGAGCAGTACTTC. Protein: CASSLEGTGDEQYF.

This clone was detected many times. In DNA, the CDR3 is TGTGCCAGCAGTGTTTGGGACATCGAGCAGTACTTC. Protein: CASSVWDIEQYF. The rearrangement uses TRBV2 and TRBJ2-7, with a possible D match to TRBD1 (6 bases). V was cut by 4 bases and J by 6 bases, with 10 bases left in between. The germline V gene encodes CDR1 SNHLY and CDR2 FYNNEI. The CDR3 consists of 12 residues.

The rearrangement joins TRBV25-1 to TRBJ2-7, with 8 nucleotides matching TRBD1. The germline CDR1 and CDR2 sequences are MGHDK and SYGVNS. V gave up 4 bases and J gave up 4 bases; unmatched junction bases: 6. The length of the CDR3 is 14 residues. The CDR3 coding sequence is TGTGCCAGCAGTGGTGGACAGGGTACTTACGAGCAGTACTTC. Residues: CASSGGQGTYEQYF.

This clone has just a few counts. The rearrangement uses TRBV29-1 and TRBJ1-1; no firm D call. Germline V CDR1 and CDR2: SQVTM, ANQGSEA. The V end was cut by 1 base, the J end by 4 bases, with 10 bases between. This CDR3 spans 13 amino acids. CDR3: CSVEAREGTEAFF. In DNA form, the CDR3 reads TGCAGCGTTGAAGCCCGAGAGGGCACTGAAGCTTTCTTT. The entire variable domain, with the rest obtained from reference TRBV29-1 and TRBJ1-1, is as follows: SAVISQKPSRDICQRGTSLTIQCQVDSQVTMMFWYRQQPGQSLTLIATANQGSEATYESGFVIDKFPISRPNLTFSTLTVSNMSPEDSSIYLCSVEAREGTEAFFGQGTRLTVV.

This rearrangement joins TRBV20-1 to TRBJ2-7; D is uncertain. Germline V gene data show CDR1 as DFQATT and CDR2 as SNEGSKA (reference sequence). The CDR3 is made up of 11 amino acids. Trimming shortened V by 6 bases and J by 6 bases, and 12 bases separated the two germline ends. This CDR3 is CSASSVTEQYF. The CDR3 coding sequence is TGCAGTGCATCATCGGTTACCGAGCAGTACTTC.

The chain has TRBV5-4 and TRBJ1-1; D not resolved. From germline, CDR1 is SGHNT and CDR2 YYREEE (reference sequence). The CDR3 is made up of 16 amino acids. The V and J ends lost 4 bases and 5 bases respectively, with 21 bases between them. The CDR3 DNA is TGTGCCAGCAGCCAAGAGTTCGAGATGATGGGGACTGAAGCTTTCTTT. Translation gives CASSQEFEMMGTEAFF.

This clone has a single count. The V call is TRBV5-1, the J call TRBJ1-2; 8 nucleotides match TRBD1. J gave up 4 bases and V 2 bases, and 7 bases lay outside the gene matches. Germline CDR1 is SGHRS and CDR2 is YFSETQ. CDR3 length equals 15 residues. The CDR3 DNA reads as TGCGCCAGCAGCTTTACCAGGGGGCCGGGCTATGGCTACACCTTC. Translation: CASSFTRGPGYGYTF.

The count of this clone is one. The genes are TRBV5-1 and TRBJ1-1; no firm D call. Germline CDR1 SGHRS, CDR2 YFSETQ. V was clipped by 0 bases and J by 6 bases, with 9 bases between them. This CDR3 is 13 amino acids long. The CDR3 region is CASSLESAPEAFF. The CDR3 nucleotides read TGCGCCAGCAGCTTGGAGAGTGCTCCTGAAGCTTTCTTT.

In its sample, this clone is medium-sized. J is TRBJ2-1 and V is TRBV10-1; TRBD2 agrees at 13 bases. V was pared by 4 bases and J by 0 bases, with 9 bases of the junction left unmatched. The length of the CDR3 is 19 residues. Germline CDR1 and CDR2: WNHNN and SYGVQD (reference sequence). The CDR3 bases are TGCGCCAGCAGTGCGGGACTAGCGGGAACAATGAGCTCCTACAATGAGCAGTTCTTC. Translation: CASSAGLAGTMSSYNEQFF.

This chain joins TRBV28 and TRBJ2-7; unclear D gene. Germline CDR1 and CDR2: MDHEN and SYDVKM. V was pared by 0 bases and J by 5 bases, with 5 bases between. This CDR3 comprises 12 residues. The CDR3 here is CASSLWTHEQYF. In DNA form, the CDR3 reads TGTGCCAGCAGTTTATGGACCCACGAGCAGTACTTC.

The genes are TRBV28 and TRBJ2-6, with a possible D match to TRBD2 (6 bases). Germline-derived CDR1 and CDR2 are MDHEN and SYDVKM. The CDR3 runs to 14 residues. V lost 3 bases to trimming and J lost 8 bases, with 11 bases between them. The CDR3 DNA is TGTGCCAGCAGTTTCCCCGGGGGTACCAACGTCCTGACTTTC. This encodes CASSFPGGTNVLTF. The entire variable domain, with the rest obtained from reference TRBV28 and TRBJ2-6, is as follows: DVKVTQSSRYLVKRTGEKVFLECVQDMDHENMFWYRQDPGLGLRLIYFSYDVKMKEKGDIPEGYSVSREKKERFSLILESASTNQTSMYLCASSFPGGTNVLTFGAGSRLTVL.

The chain combines TRBV7-9 with TRBJ2-7; 7 bases are shared with TRBD1. The germline gives CDR1 SEHNR, CDR2 FQNEAQ (reference sequence). CDR3 length: 14 residues. The V gene end was trimmed by 4 bases and the J gene end by 6 bases; junction bases not matched to a gene: 9. Here the CDR3 reads CASSWTTGSAEQYF. The CDR3 bases are TGTGCCAGCAGCTGGACGACAGGGTCCGCCGAGCAGTACTTC.

The chain uses TRBV28 and TRBJ2-1; a weak D match, TRBD1 (5 bases). The germline gives CDR1 MDHEN, CDR2 SYDVKM. V was pared by 8 bases and J by 0 bases, with 11 bases between. This CDR3 contains 14 residues. Written as DNA, the CDR3 is TGTGCCAGCCAGCCCAGGGTCTCCTACAATGAGCAGTTCTTC. Translation gives CASQPRVSYNEQFF.

The chain recombines TRBV28 with TRBJ2-1, with no clear D. This CDR3 is 12 amino acids long. Germline V gene data show CDR1 as MDHEN and CDR2 as SYDVKM. Trimming took 5 bases from V and 4 from J, leaving 6 bases between them. CDR3 residues: CASSAIYNEQFF. The CDR3, as DNA: TGTGCCAGCAGTGCCATTTACAATGAGCAGTTCTTC.

V and J are TRBV19 and TRBJ2-1, with D unclear. The CDR3 loop spans 11 amino acids. V lost 8 bases and J 5 bases, leaving 7 bases between the germline ends. Germline V gene data show CDR1 as LNHDA and CDR2 as SQIVND (reference sequence). The CDR3 DNA reads as TGTGCCAGTGCCTCTCACAATGAGCAGTTCTTC. This codes for CASASHNEQFF.

The chain has TRBV10-3 and TRBJ2-2; TRBD2 is a possible D gene (6 bases). The V and J ends lost 8 bases and 0 bases respectively, with 16 bases between them. The CDR3 is 16 amino acids. The germline V gene has CDR1 ENHRY and CDR2 SYGVKD. CDR3 DNA: TGTGCCATCCCCGCATTAGGAGGGACGAACACCGGGGAGCTGTTTTTT. It yields the protein CAIPALGGTNTGELFF.

The table lists this clone with many counts. Distinct nucleotide sequences in the sample also encode this CDR3. The V gene is TRBV19, the J gene TRBJ2-7, with D unclear. Germline V lookup: CDR1 LNHDA, CDR2 SQIVND (reference sequence). This CDR3 has 13 amino acids. Between the trimmed V and J ends, which lost 6 bases and 1 base, there was a span of 10 bases. The CDR3 sequence: CASSQTPSYEQYF. The CDR3 DNA follows: TGTGCCAGTAGCCAGACACCGTCCTACGAGCAGTACTTC.

The chain uses TRBV6-6 and TRBJ1-6, with D unresolved. The CDR3 totals 13 residues. The V and J ends lost 5 bases and 8 bases respectively, with 10 bases between them. Germline V gene data show CDR1 as MNHNY and CDR2 as SVGAGI (reference sequence). CDR3 sequence reads: CASSEQLYSPLHF. The CDR3 DNA reads TGTGCCAGCAGTGAGCAGCTATATTCACCCCTCCACTTT.

This chain uses TRBV27 with TRBJ1-2, with 9 bases aligning to TRBD1. The germline gives CDR1 MNHEY, CDR2 SMNVEV (reference sequence). After removal of 6 bases from V and 2 bases from J, the junction contained 4 bases not matched to a gene. The CDR3 has 14 amino acids. The CDR3 DNA reads TGTGCCAGCAGGGGGACAGGGACCAACTATGGCTACACCTTC. This translates into CASRGTGTNYGYTF.

The V and J genes are TRBV28 and TRBJ2-3, with TRBD2 identical over 8 bases. CDR1 and CDR2 from the germline V gene are MDHEN and SYDVKM. This CDR3 has 15 residues. V lost 1 base, J lost 3 bases, and 3 bases stayed unmatched. Here the CDR3 DNA reads TGTGCCAGCAGTTTATTTGCGGGAGGAACAGATACGCAGTATTTT. Its translation: CASSLFAGGTDTQYF. The full variable domain, in which reference TRBV28 and TRBJ2-3 provide the parts outside the CDR3, is DVKVTQSSRYLVKRTGEKVFLECVQDMDHENMFWYRQDPGLGLRLIYFSYDVKMKEKGDIPEGYSVSREKKERFSLILESASTNQTSMYLCASSLFAGGTDTQYFGPGTRLTVL.

This clone was recorded only once. The V call is TRBV28, the J call TRBJ1-2; TRBD1 aligns across 8 bases. The CDR3 is 16 amino acids. The V gene's germline CDR1 is MDHEN and CDR2 SYDVKM. J was trimmed by 4 bases and V by 8 bases; bases with no gene match: 15. CDR3 loop: CASYPPQGARGYGYTF. The CDR3 coding sequence is TGTGCCAGCTATCCACCCCAGGGGGCTCGGGGCTATGGCTACACCTTC.

The chain uses TRBV29-1 and TRBJ1-1; TRBD1 agrees at 7 bases. Trimming removed 7 bases from V and 7 bases from J; junction bases left unmatched: 15. The V gene's germline CDR1 is SQVTM and CDR2 ANQGSEA. There are 14 residues in the CDR3. The CDR3, as DNA: TGCAGCGGGGAGAAGCAGGGGGACGTTGGTGAAGCTTTCTTT. Its protein product is CSGEKQGDVGEAFF.

The V and J genes are TRBV5-8 and TRBJ2-7; D is possibly TRBD1 or TRBD2 (5 bases each). Trimming removed 2 bases at V and 4 bases at J, with 13 bases between. Germline CDR1 reads SGHTS; CDR2 reads YDEGEE. This CDR3 comprises 14 residues. In DNA, the CDR3 is TGTGCCAGCAGCTTAAGGGGCGGGTCGTACGAGCAGTACTTC. It translates to CASSLRGGSYEQYF.